One TCR beta chain is described in this entry. These data are taken from a study of CD8 T cells in Susac syndrome. FACS enriched CD8+ TEMRA cells, while bulk CD8+ and CD4+ were negatively isolated. Per the germline V gene, CDR1 is MDHEN and CDR2 is SYDVKM. The CDR3 extends over 16 amino acids. Trimming removed 2 bases at V and 0 bases at J, with 13 bases between. The RNA, 0.5 to 1 ug, was put through reverse transcription using random hexamers. Amplification of TCR beta CDR3 across 54 Vbeta and 13 Jbeta was performed with immunoSEQ multiplex PCR. In TCRdb, the immunoSEQ multiplex PCR reads were re-called with MiXCR into one record per CDR3 protein. The data hold roughly 44,000 distinct CDR3 sequences, with over 85% observed a single time.

The sequenced sample consisted of CD8+ T cells from PBMCs. This chain links TRBV28 with TRBJ1-2; no definite D call. The source is a human donor in good health. The CDR3 sequence: CASSLEVGRANYGYTF. DNA for the CDR3: TGTGCCAGCAGTTTAGAGGTGGGCAGAGCTAACTATGGCTACACCTTC.